This T cell receptor (beta chain) was retrieved from a study of radiotherapy plus CTLA-4 blockade in lung cancer. Germline V gives CDR1 SGHTA, CDR2 FQGNSA. The CDR3 extends over 14 amino acids. The trim removed 5 bases at V and 4 bases at J, leaving 4 bases unmatched. The data were produced by immunoSEQ multiplex PCR, yet TCRdb's version contains in-frame clones alone and is incomplete. Of 70,000 to 90,000 clones in the sample, 84% were seen once. V is TRBV7-2 and J is TRBJ2-1; TRBD2 aligns across 8 bases. This TCR was recovered from a human donor with non-small cell lung cancer who had stable disease on radiotherapy plus ipilimumab. The sequencing here drew on peripheral blood, taken from a patient treated with radiotherapy plus ipilimumab. The CDR3 DNA reads as TGTGCCAGCAGCCGGGGGGGCGGGTACAATGAGCAGTTCTTC. This translates into CASSRGGGYNEQFF.